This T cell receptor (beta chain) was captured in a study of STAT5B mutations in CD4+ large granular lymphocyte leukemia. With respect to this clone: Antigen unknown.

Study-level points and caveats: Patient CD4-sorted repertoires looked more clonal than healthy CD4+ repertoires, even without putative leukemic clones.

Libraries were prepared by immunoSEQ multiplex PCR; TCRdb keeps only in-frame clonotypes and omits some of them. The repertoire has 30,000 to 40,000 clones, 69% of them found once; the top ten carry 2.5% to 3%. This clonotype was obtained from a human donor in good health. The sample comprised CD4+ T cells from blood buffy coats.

CDR3 in amino acids: CASSEISNQPQHF. The CDR3 DNA follows: TGTGCCAGCAGTGAGATCAGCAATCAGCCCCAGCATTTT. This chain joins TRBV6-5 and TRBJ1-5, with D unclear. Germline lookup yields CDR1 MNHEY and CDR2 SVGAGI. The CDR3 is 13 residues long. Trimming took 5 bases from V and 1 from J, leaving 6 bases between them.